The 3 T cell receptor beta chains reported below all come from one sample, sequenced in a study of a mutant IDH1 vaccine in newly diagnosed glioma. TCRdb keeps only in-frame clones here, not all; method: immunoSEQ multiplex PCR. The table includes around 54,000 clones, 85% to 90% detected once. These receptors lack a known antigen. The time point is: week 35, safety follow-up. Vaccinated patients received 300 ug of mutant IDH1 20-mer peptide per dose, with topical imiquimod. This material consisted of PBMCs, taken from a glioma patient whose treatment included an IDH1 peptide vaccine. These receptors were taken from a man between 40 and 49 years old with glioma.

The sample holds a few counts of this clone. The chain employs TRBV5-4 and TRBJ2-1, with TRBD2 matching over 14 bases. The ends lost 7 bases at V and 7 bases at J; junction bases unmatched: 13. Germline lookup yields CDR1 SGHNT and CDR2 YYREEE (reference sequence). This CDR3 has 17 amino acids. This CDR3 is CASHNPTSGRATNEQFF. The CDR3 DNA is TGTGCCAGCCATAACCCGACTAGCGGGAGGGCCACGAATGAGCAGTTCTTC. Filled out from reference TRBV5-4 and TRBJ2-1, the complete variable domain reads ETGVTQSPTHLIKTRGQQVTLRCSSQSGHNTVSWYQQALGQGPQFIFQYYREEENGRGNFPPRFSGLQFPNYSSELNVNALELDDSALYLCASHNPTSGRATNEQFFGPGTRLTVL.

The rearrangement links TRBV5-1 to TRBJ1-3; 7 bases map to TRBD1. Trimming at V came to 1 base and at J to 0 bases, leaving 4 bases not matched to a gene. From germline, CDR1 is SGHRS and CDR2 YFSETQ. CDR3 size: 16 residues. The CDR3: CASSLTGANSGNTIYF. In DNA form, the CDR3 reads TGCGCCAGCAGCTTGACAGGGGCTAACTCTGGAAACACCATATATTTT.

The rearrangement uses TRBV19 and TRBJ2-1, with D possibly TRBD1 on 7 matching bases. Germline CDR1 and CDR2: LNHDA and SQIVND (reference sequence). V lost 7 bases, J lost 9 bases, and 13 bases lay in between. The CDR3 runs to 12 residues. CDR3 amino acids: CASNPGGFEQFF. As DNA, the CDR3 is TGTGCCAGTAACCCAGGGGGGTTTGAGCAGTTCTTC.